The 30 T cell receptor beta chains reported below all come from one sample, sequenced in a study of CD8+ T cells in alopecia areata. Extracted RNA was reverse transcribed into cDNA, the sequencing template. TCRdb's copy holds only in-frame clones and misses some; the assay was immunoSEQ multiplex PCR. This sample yields fewer than 250,000 clones, of which about three fifths are seen a single time; about 0.94% belongs to the top ten. Treatment meaning: oral pan-JAK inhibitor, 5-10 mg twice daily. The input for sequencing was CD4+ T cells sorted from blood, taken at week 24, from a patient treated with tofacitinib. These receptors all stem from a human donor with alopecia areata.

J is TRBJ2-7 and V is TRBV2; D not resolved. CDR3 length equals 13 residues. V was clipped by 6 bases and J by 0 bases, with 9 bases between them. Per the germline V gene, CDR1 is SNHLY and CDR2 is FYNNEI. Here the CDR3 reads CASRGLSSYEQYF. CDR3 sequence (DNA): TGTGCCAGCAGAGGTCTCAGCTCCTACGAGCAGTACTTC.

This rearrangement joins TRBV29-1 to TRBJ1-5; weak D call: TRBD1 (6 bases). The length of the CDR3 is 13 residues. Trimming left V 6 bases short and J 9 bases short, with 18 bases between. Germline assignment: CDR1 SQVTM and CDR2 ANQGSEA. CDR3 protein: CSVQGQGQGPQHF. The CDR3 nucleotides read TGCAGCGTGCAGGGGCAGGGTCAGGGGCCCCAGCATTTT.

The gene calls are TRBV18 and TRBJ1-1; D uncertain. Per germline, CDR1 KGHSH and CDR2 LQKENI. This CDR3 is built from 16 residues. V lost 5 bases and J lost 0, with 16 bases in between. The CDR3 protein is CASSVTQMGMNTEAFF. The CDR3 coding sequence is TGTGCCAGCTCAGTCACTCAAATGGGCATGAACACTGAAGCTTTCTTT.

The chain uses TRBV10-3 and TRBJ1-5; D is perhaps TRBD1 (6 bases). Germline V lookup: CDR1 ENHRY, CDR2 SYGVKD. The CDR3 contains 15 residues. V lost 6 bases, J lost 5 bases, and 17 bases lay in between. The CDR3 protein is CAISAGVPADQPQHF. DNA for the CDR3: TGTGCCATCAGCGCAGGGGTTCCAGCCGATCAGCCCCAGCATTTT.

The chain recombines TRBV29-1 with TRBJ1-4; weak D call: TRBD1 (6 bases). Per germline, CDR1 SQVTM and CDR2 ANQGSEA. The ends were cut back, 6 bases at V and 5 bases at J, with 16 bases in the middle. The CDR3 has 14 amino acids. The CDR3 spells CSVTLTGKNEKLFF. The CDR3 region has the DNA TGCAGCGTCACCTTGACAGGAAAGAATGAAAAACTGTTTTTT.

V gene TRBV29-1 combines with J gene TRBJ2-7, with 11 bases that match TRBD1. Germline values: CDR1 SQVTM, CDR2 ANQGSEA. V shed 6 bases and J 2 bases; nucleotides not matched to a gene: 9. CDR3 length: 15 amino acids. This CDR3 reads CSVKPGTGGPYEQYF. CDR3 coding DNA: TGCAGCGTCAAACCCGGGACAGGGGGACCCTACGAGCAGTACTTC.

In this sample, this clone turned up once. V gene TRBV5-6 combines with J gene TRBJ2-3; D is undetermined. The CDR3 totals 12 residues. Germline assignment: CDR1 SGHDT and CDR2 YYEEEE. Trimming cost V 8 bases and J 3 bases, with 10 bases left between them. DNA of the CDR3: TGTGCCAGTCAAGGACCGACAGATACGCAGTATTTT. Translating gives CASQGPTDTQYF.

This clone occurred a few times. This chain joins TRBV7-9 and TRBJ1-4, with D uncertain. This CDR3 has 14 residues. V dropped 2 bases and J dropped 7 bases, with 11 bases sitting between them. Germline values: CDR1 SEHNR, CDR2 FQNEAQ (reference sequence). CDR3 in DNA: TGTGCCAGCAGCTTAACTGGCGGCGGTGAAAAACTGTTTTTT. Encoded protein: CASSLTGGGEKLFF.

This clone has a handful of counts. In DNA, the CDR3 is TGCGCCAGCAGCTGGCCAGGACAGGGGAGCACAGATACGCAGTATTTT. Translation gives CASSWPGQGSTDTQYF. The J gene is TRBJ2-3, the V gene TRBV5-1; 9 bases match TRBD1. Germline V gives CDR1 SGHRS, CDR2 YFSETQ. Trimming cost V 3 bases and J 0 bases; bases outside gene matches: 5. The CDR3 extends over 16 amino acids. Based on the CDR3 plus reference TRBV5-1 and TRBJ2-3, the full variable domain is KAGVTQTPRYLIKTRGQQVTLSCSPISGHRSVSWYQQTPGQGLQFLFEYFSETQRNKGNFPGRFSGRQFSNSRSEMNVSTLELGDSALYLCASSWPGQGSTDTQYFGPGTRLTVL.

In its sample, this clone was seen once. The genes are TRBV30 and TRBJ2-2; D is ambiguous. The CDR3 extends over 14 amino acids. V shed 3 bases and J shed 2 bases, with 10 bases lying between them. In germline, CDR1 is GTSNPN, CDR2 SVGIG (reference sequence). The CDR3 nucleotides read TGTGCCTGGAGGCCGGGCCTTAACACCGGGGAGCTGTTTTTT. Its translation: CAWRPGLNTGELFF.

The chain carries TRBV29-1 and TRBJ2-3; 9 bases are shared with TRBD2. CDR1 and CDR2 (germline): SQVTM, ANQGSEA. The CDR3 has 15 residues. Germline trimming cut 4 bases from V and 3 bases from J; bases unmatched to any gene: 8. This CDR3 reads CSVVISGGVTDTQYF. The CDR3 nucleotides are TGCAGCGTTGTTATTAGCGGGGGAGTGACAGATACGCAGTATTTT.

This chain connects TRBV27 to TRBJ1-2; unclear D gene. CDR1 MNHEY and CDR2 SMNVEV come from the germline V gene (reference sequence). The CDR3 is 12 amino acids. Trimming left V 4 bases short and J 8 bases short, with 11 bases between. CDR3 coding DNA: TGTGCCAGCAGTTCCCCCGTGGGCGGCTACACCTTC. Translated: CASSSPVGGYTF.

The rearrangement uses TRBV29-1 and TRBJ1-1; a possible D gene is TRBD1 (5 bases). The CDR3 covers 10 residues. Looked up from germline, CDR1 is SQVTM and CDR2 is ANQGSEA. The CDR3 loop is CGGGSLEAFF. The CDR3 region has the DNA TGCGGGGGGGGATCCCTTGAAGCTTTCTTT. Variable domain in full (rest from reference TRBV29-1 and TRBJ1-1): SAVISQKPSRDICQRGTSLTIQCQVDSQVTMMFWYRQQPGQSLTLIATANQGSEATYESGFVIDKFPISRPNLTFSTLTVSNMSPEDSSIYLCGGGSLEAFFGQGTRLTVV.

The V gene is TRBV29-1, the J gene TRBJ1-1; D unclear. CDR3 length equals 9 residues. The germline V gene has CDR1 SQVTM and CDR2 ANQGSEA. V was clipped by 7 bases and J by 6 bases, with 6 bases between them. CDR3 sequence: CSAEAEAFF. As DNA, the CDR3 is TGCAGCGCCGAGGCTGAAGCTTTCTTT.

J is TRBJ2-5 and V is TRBV29-1; 8 positions agree with TRBD1. V trimming: 7 bases; J trimming: 4 bases; junction bases outside the gene matches: 5. This CDR3 comprises 12 residues. From germline, CDR1 is SQVTM and CDR2 ANQGSEA. The CDR3 DNA reads as TGCAGCGAGAGACAGGGGACAGAGACCCAGTACTTC. The encoded protein is CSERQGTETQYF.

This clone was counted between two and nine times. The V gene is TRBV4-3, the J gene TRBJ2-3; 7 nucleotides line up with TRBD2. The CDR3 runs to 17 residues. With V trimmed by 4 bases and J by 2 bases, 12 bases remained unmatched. In germline, CDR1 is LGHNA, CDR2 YSLEER. CDR3 amino acids: CASSPAVGAGITDTQYF. The CDR3 region has the DNA TGCGCCAGCAGCCCCGCCGTAGGAGCGGGGATCACAGATACGCAGTATTTT.

The V and J genes are TRBV29-1 and TRBJ1-4; D possibly corresponds to TRBD1 (5 bases). Germline V CDR1 and CDR2: SQVTM, ANQGSEA. Between the trimmed V and J ends, which lost 2 bases and 9 bases, there was a span of 7 bases. The length of the CDR3 is 11 residues. The CDR3 bases are TGCAGCGTTGAAACAGGACAAAAACTGTTTTTT. Residues: CSVETGQKLFF.

This clone has only a few counts. J is TRBJ2-1 and V is TRBV11-2; 12 nucleotides align to TRBD2. Unmatched junction bases numbered 7, after V lost 1 base and J lost 9 bases. CDR1 SGHAT and CDR2 FQNNGV come from the germline V gene. The CDR3 is made up of 16 amino acids. The CDR3, as DNA: TGTGCCAGCAGCTTAGTCCCTAGCGGGGGGGCCGGTGAGCAGTTCTTC. Translating it yields CASSLVPSGGAGEQFF.

The chain links TRBV30 to TRBJ1-2; D is ambiguous. V was trimmed by 4 bases and J by 8 bases, leaving 11 bases between them. CDR1 is GTSNPN and CDR2 is SVGIG in the germline V gene (reference sequence). CDR3 length: 11 amino acids. The CDR3 nucleotides are TGTGCCTGGACGCTTGGCGGGGGCTACACCTTC. Its protein is CAWTLGGGYTF.

This sequence joins TRBV6-1 and TRBJ1-2; TRBD1 matches at 7 bases. J gave up 8 bases and V 6 bases, and 9 bases lay outside the gene matches. The germline gives CDR1 MNHNS, CDR2 SASEGT. The CDR3 is 13 amino acids. CDR3 sequence (DNA): TGTGCCAGCAGGGAACAGGGGAGGTACGGCTACACCTTC. Its protein is CASREQGRYGYTF.

This clone was counted between two and nine times. The rearrangement links TRBV11-2 to TRBJ1-6, with D maybe TRBD1 (6 bases). This CDR3 spans 14 amino acids. The V end was cut by 3 bases, the J end by 10 bases, with 13 bases between. Germline loops: CDR1 SGHAT, CDR2 FQNNGV. CDR3 in DNA: TGTGCCAGCAGCTTCGCAGGGGAAAGGTCACCCCTCCACTTT. Protein sequence: CASSFAGERSPLHF.

This clone was detected only a few times. The V call is TRBV7-2, the J call TRBJ2-5; 8 bases align to TRBD2. V shed 4 bases, J shed 1 base, and the junction held 11 bases outside the gene matches. The CDR3 totals 17 residues. Germline lookup yields CDR1 SGHTA and CDR2 FQGNSA. The CDR3 sequence is CASSSLPLAGGQETQYF. CDR3 bases: TGTGCCAGCAGCTCCCTCCCACTGGCGGGGGGCCAAGAGACCCAGTACTTC. Combining the CDR3 with reference TRBV7-2 and TRBJ2-5 gives the whole variable domain GAGVSQSPSNKVTEKGKDVELRCDPISGHTALYWYRQSLGQGLEFLIYFQGNSAPDKSGLPSDRFSAERTGGSVSTLTIQRTQQEDSAVYLCASSSLPLAGGQETQYFGPGTRLLVL.

The chain is built from TRBV10-3 and TRBJ1-1; D possibly corresponds to TRBD1 (6 bases). The germline V gene encodes CDR1 ENHRY and CDR2 SYGVKD. Trimming pared 4 bases from V and 1 base from J, leaving 16 bases between. The CDR3 sequence is 16 residues long. The CDR3 is CAISAGKGGANTEAFF. CDR3 DNA sequence: TGTGCCATCAGTGCGGGCAAGGGGGGAGCGAACACTGAAGCTTTCTTT.

This chain uses TRBV7-2 with TRBJ2-2; no definite D call. CDR3 length equals 15 residues. The germline V gene has CDR1 SGHTA and CDR2 FQGNSA. The V gene lost 2 bases and the J gene lost 1 base, with 8 bases spanning the gap. CDR3 residues: CASSLLVGNTGELFF. CDR3 DNA sequence: TGTGCCAGCAGCTTACTAGTCGGGAACACCGGGGAGCTGTTTTTT.

This rearrangement joins TRBV6-5 to TRBJ1-1; no definite D call. Germline-derived CDR1 and CDR2 are MNHEY and SVGAGI. V lost 4 bases and J 1 base, leaving 10 bases between the germline ends. CDR3 length: 14 amino acids. DNA of the CDR3: TGTGCCAGCAGTTCAAGGACGGGGAACACTGAAGCTTTCTTT. Residues: CASSSRTGNTEAFF.

The CDR3 coding sequence is TGTGCCAGCAGCCCCGGGGAGAGGGAAGCTTTCTTT. This codes for CASSPGEREAFF. The chain couples TRBV7-2 to TRBJ1-1; D is undetermined. The CDR3 sequence is 12 residues long. The V end lost 5 bases, the J end lost 8 bases, and 12 bases lay between the germline ends. CDR1 and CDR2 (germline): SGHTA, FQGNSA.

The CDR3 bases are TGTGCCAGCAGCGTAGGAGGTCAGGGAGCGTGGAATGAGCAGTTCTTC. It encodes CASSVGGQGAWNEQFF. The chain uses TRBV9 and TRBJ2-1; D is possibly TRBD1 or TRBD2 (5 bases each). This CDR3 is 16 amino acids long. Germline V gives CDR1 SGDLS, CDR2 YYNGEE. Trimming stripped 0 bases from V and 7 bases from J, with 17 bases between.

This sequence joins TRBV9 and TRBJ2-1; D is undetermined. Trimming stripped 3 bases from V and 10 bases from J, with 14 bases between. Germline V lookup: CDR1 SGDLS, CDR2 YYNGEE. The CDR3 has 13 residues. The CDR3 bases are TGTGCCAGCAGCGGGCGTTTTATGAGGGAGCAGTTCTTC. It translates to CASSGRFMREQFF.

J is TRBJ2-5 and V is TRBV5-1; D is undetermined. V was trimmed by 0 bases and J by 2 bases, leaving 14 bases between them. The CDR3 loop spans 16 amino acids. Germline values: CDR1 SGHRS, CDR2 YFSETQ. In nucleotides, the CDR3 is TGCGCCAGCAGCTTGGATGGTTTCTATCAACAAGAGACCCAGTACTTC. This translates into CASSLDGFYQQETQYF.

V is TRBV30 and J is TRBJ1-5; D uncertain. CDR1 and CDR2 from the germline V gene are GTSNPN and SVGIG (reference sequence). V was pared by 1 base and J by 6 bases, with 10 bases between. This CDR3 comprises 13 residues. The CDR3 DNA follows: TGTGCCTGGAGTGGAGGAGAGGTTCAGCCCCAGCATTTT. Translated: CAWSGGEVQPQHF.